This T cell receptor (beta chain) was recorded in a study of blood T cell repertoires in COVID-19. At the level of the study: Donors in the United States, Italy and Spain gave samples during acute or convalescent COVID-19.

In Seattle, patients joined the study during active infection and were tracked longitudinally. Per the authors' pipeline: Scientists estimated how many nucleated cells there were by amplifying reference gene primers. Clones were read by immunoSEQ multiplex PCR, and TCRdb kept only the in-frame ones, dropping some. That table is the source of V, J and clone size, and D and trimming were worked out from the DNA. The data show around 120,000 clones, with about 92% seen just once and about 4.5% held by the top ten. The receptor was isolated from a man between 60 and 75 years old with COVID-19, enrolled during active disease. The sample consisted of peripheral blood.

The CDR3 is CASSRDYTLYEQYF. As DNA, the CDR3 is TGCGCCAGCAGCCGGGACTACACCCTCTACGAGCAGTACTTC. The chain uses TRBV5-1 and TRBJ2-7; TRBD2 aligns across 7 bases. The V gene end was trimmed by 4 bases and the J gene end by 3 bases; junction bases not matched to a gene: 7. The CDR3 consists of 14 residues. Germline assignment: CDR1 SGHRS and CDR2 YFSETQ.